These 28 T cell receptor beta chains came from one sample sequenced in a study of T-cell reconstitution after alpha-beta-depleted transplantation in children. A library of TCRbeta sequences, prepared with unique molecular identifiers, was generated. TCRdb re-called the PCR reads through MiXCR, storing one row per CDR3 protein. The profile shows about 610,000 distinct CDR3 sequences, under 12% of them singletons. The sequencing here drew on PBMCs from the stem cell graft donor, taken from the stem cell graft. All receptors come from a human donor who donated a stem cell graft to a child with acute myeloid leukemia.

This clonotype was seen many times. The V gene is TRBV12-3 or TRBV12-4, the J gene TRBJ2-7; D is ambiguous. This CDR3 has 15 amino acids. Trimming removed 5 bases at V and 3 bases at J, with 17 bases between. CDR3 coding DNA: TGTGCCAGCAGTGCCGGCGTGGCTCAGGACTACGAGCAGTACTTC. It yields the protein CASSAGVAQDYEQYF.

V is TRBV6-5 and J is TRBJ2-2, with D possibly matching TRBD2 (6 bases). The ends were cut back, 2 bases at V and 7 bases at J, with 17 bases in the middle. The CDR3 extends over 16 amino acids. Germline assignment: CDR1 MNHEY and CDR2 SVGAGI. The CDR3 DNA is TGTGCCAGCAGTTACGGGGGAGGCCGGGGTAGCGGGGAGCTGTTTTTT. It codes for CASSYGGGRGSGELFF.

The chain couples TRBV14 to TRBJ2-2, with D maybe TRBD2 (5 bases). The CDR3 contains 15 residues. The germline CDR1 and CDR2 sequences are SGHDN and FVKESK. V was cut by 0 bases and J by 6 bases, with 11 bases left in between. The CDR3 here is CASSQDRAGAGELFF. In DNA form, the CDR3 reads TGTGCCAGCAGCCAAGATCGGGCCGGGGCCGGGGAGCTGTTTTTT.

This clonotype was seen many times. The chain uses TRBV20-1 and TRBJ2-1; no definite D call. Germline assignment: CDR1 DFQATT and CDR2 SNEGSKA (reference sequence). With 3 bases removed from V and 5 bases from J, the gap between germline ends came to 20 bases. The CDR3 covers 16 residues. The CDR3 DNA reads as TGCAGTGCTAGCCCCCGTCGACCTCCTCGGGACAATGAGCAGTTCTTC. Protein sequence: CSASPRRPPRDNEQFF.

This clonotype was seen ten or more times. This chain uses TRBV3-1 with TRBJ1-4, with 10 nucleotides matching TRBD1. The CDR3 is made up of 15 amino acids. Germline V gene data show CDR1 as LGHDT and CDR2 as YNNKEL (reference sequence). V shed 3 bases, J shed 6 bases, and the junction held 4 bases outside the gene matches. The chain's CDR3 is CASSHSGTGDEKLFF. As DNA, the CDR3 is TGTGCCAGCAGCCACTCCGGGACAGGGGATGAAAAACTGTTTTTT.

This clonotype was counted between two and nine times. V usage is TRBV29-1 and J usage is TRBJ1-5, with a possible D match to TRBD1 (5 bases). Germline V lookup: CDR1 SQVTM, CDR2 ANQGSEA. The CDR3 is 15 residues long. V gave up 6 bases and J gave up 5 bases, with 20 bases separating them. CDR3 in amino acids: CSVERTSPSHQPQHF. The CDR3 coding sequence is TGCAGCGTCGAGAGGACAAGCCCCAGCCATCAGCCCCAGCATTTT.

This rearrangement joins TRBV12-3 or TRBV12-4 to TRBJ1-1; tentatively, D is TRBD1 (5 bases). Trimming stripped 6 bases from V and 3 bases from J, with 11 bases between. The CDR3 is 13 amino acids. The CDR3 sequence is CASSLAGHTEAFF. Written as DNA, the CDR3 is TGTGCCAGCAGCCTCGCGGGGCACACTGAAGCTTTCTTT.

This clonotype has just a few counts. The chain employs TRBV20-1 and TRBJ2-3; D gene unclear. This CDR3 contains 14 residues. The germline CDR1 and CDR2 sequences are DFQATT and SNEGSKA (reference sequence). The V and J ends lost 0 bases and 3 bases respectively, with 10 bases between them. CDR3 nucleotide sequence: TGCAGTGCTAGAGATATCGGTGGGACAGATACGCAGTATTTT. This gives the protein CSARDIGGTDTQYF.

This clonotype turned up a few times. The gene calls are TRBV7-2 and TRBJ2-3; the match to TRBD2 covers 12 bases. The CDR3 runs to 15 residues. V was clipped by 4 bases and J by 4 bases; unmatched bases: 3. The V gene's germline CDR1 is SGHTA and CDR2 FQGNSA. CDR3 in amino acids: CASSSRLAGADTQYF. The CDR3, as DNA: TGTGCCAGCAGCTCCAGACTAGCGGGAGCAGATACGCAGTATTTT.

The rearrangement links TRBV20-1 to TRBJ2-7; 10 bases line up with TRBD2. This CDR3 is built from 15 residues. With V trimmed by 3 bases and J by 4 bases, 9 bases remained unmatched. The V gene's germline CDR1 is DFQATT and CDR2 SNEGSKA (reference sequence). DNA of the CDR3: TGCAGTGCTAGTTCTCAGCGGGAGGGATCTTACGAGCAGTACTTC. This codes for CSASSQREGSYEQYF.

In the case of this clonotype: A much larger clone sits a single nucleotide away, making a read error possible. The rearrangement joins TRBV29-1 to TRBJ2-7; D gene unclear. The DNA end is more similar to TRBJ2-1, so the J call may be wrong. The length of the CDR3 is 14 residues. The germline gives CDR1 SQVTM, CDR2 ANQGSEA. The CDR3 DNA is TGCAGCGTTGAAGACAGCGAGCAGGCCTACGAGCAGTTCTTC. Amino acid sequence: CSVEDSEQAYEQFF.

The CDR3 here is CATSDRPSPKNIQYF. Written as DNA, the CDR3 is TGTGCCACCAGTGATCGACCCAGCCCCAAAAACATTCAGTACTTC. This chain uses TRBV24-1 with TRBJ2-4, with D unclear. Between the trimmed V and J ends, which lost 3 bases and 2 bases, there was a span of 10 bases. Germline values: CDR1 KGHDR, CDR2 SFDVKD. This CDR3 comprises 15 residues.

This clonotype occurred many times. The chain is built from TRBV9 and TRBJ2-1; tentatively, D is TRBD2 (5 bases). Between the trimmed V and J ends, which lost 3 bases and 1 base, there was a span of 11 bases. CDR1 SGDLS and CDR2 YYNGEE come from the germline V gene. CDR3 length: 15 amino acids. The CDR3 sequence is CASSARADSYNEQFF. The CDR3 DNA reads as TGTGCCAGCAGCGCCCGAGCGGATTCCTACAATGAGCAGTTCTTC.

The V gene is TRBV9, the J gene TRBJ2-1; 14 bases are a match to TRBD2. Germline trimming cut 0 bases from V and 5 bases from J; bases unmatched to any gene: 4. Germline CDR1 is SGDLS and CDR2 is YYNGEE. The CDR3 extends over 17 amino acids. The CDR3 protein is CASSVEGLAGVHNEQFF. The CDR3 DNA reads as TGTGCCAGCAGCGTAGAGGGACTAGCGGGAGTACACAATGAGCAGTTCTTC.

This clonotype was observed many times. The rearrangement joins TRBV29-1 to TRBJ2-1, with D possibly being TRBD2 (6 bases). The ends were cut back, 4 bases at V and 7 bases at J, with 17 bases in the middle. The germline CDR1 and CDR2 sequences are SQVTM and ANQGSEA. CDR3 size: 14 residues. The CDR3 DNA follows: TGCAGCGTTGTTCGGGGGAGTAGGATAAATGAGCAGTTCTTC. Residues: CSVVRGSRINEQFF.

This clonotype appeared many times. The chain is built from TRBV20-1 and TRBJ2-7, with 10 bases identical to TRBD2. Germline V gene sequence: CDR1 DFQATT, CDR2 SNEGSKA (reference sequence). The CDR3 runs to 14 residues. J lost 4 bases, V lost 6 bases, and 9 bases had no gene match. The CDR3 sequence: CSAISSGSMYEQYF. In DNA, the CDR3 is TGCAGTGCCATTTCTAGCGGGAGCATGTACGAGCAGTACTTC.

This clonotype showed up just a few times. The CDR3 reads CASSQASGTGKIGYTF. CDR3 DNA: TGCGCCAGCAGCCAAGCGTCCGGGACAGGGAAAATCGGCTACACCTTC. The rearrangement uses TRBV4-3 and TRBJ1-2; TRBD1 matches at 9 bases. V gave up 1 base and J gave up 8 bases; unmatched junction bases: 11. Per the germline V gene, CDR1 is LGHNA and CDR2 is YSLEER. The CDR3 runs to 16 residues.

This clonotype was detected only a few times. The chain is built from TRBV21-1 and TRBJ2-7. TRBV21-1 is termed a pseudogene. The CDR3 has 10 residues. For the CDR3, the DNA is TGTGCCACTGCTCATGACGAGCAGTACTTC. Translated: CATAHDEQYF.

This clonotype was found a few times. The V call is TRBV7-2, the J call TRBJ2-7; D possibly corresponds to TRBD2 (7 bases). The CDR3 is 15 amino acids. Trimming stripped 2 bases from V and 3 bases from J, with 14 bases between. Germline V gene lookup returns CDR1 SGHTA and CDR2 FQGNSA. The CDR3: CASSLYGGPVYEQYF. The CDR3 bases are TGTGCCAGCAGCTTATACGGGGGGCCGGTCTACGAGCAGTACTTC.

V is TRBV3-1 and J is TRBJ1-5; 11 nucleotides align to TRBD1. The CDR3 is made up of 19 amino acids. The V gene's germline CDR1 is LGHDT and CDR2 YNNKEL (reference sequence). CDR3 DNA sequence: TGTACCTTCAGTTTTCTGGACAGGGGGCGAAGGTTAGGCAATCAGCCCCAGCATTTT. Encoded protein: CTFSFLDRGRRLGNQPQHF. Using reference TRBV3-1 and TRBJ1-5 for the parts outside the CDR3, the full variable domain is DTAVSQTPKYLVTQMGNDKSIKCEQNLGHDTMYWYKQDSKKFLKIMFSYNNKELIINETVPNRFSPKSPDKAHLNLHINSLELGDSAVYFCTFSFLDRGRRLGNQPQHFGDGTRLSIL.

The chain employs TRBV5-1 and TRBJ2-3; 10 bases are a match to TRBD2. The V and J ends lost 4 bases and 6 bases, in that order; junction bases with no gene match: 8. CDR1 and CDR2 from the germline V gene are SGHRS and YFSETQ. This CDR3 spans 15 amino acids. The CDR3 reads CASSPGLAPGDTQYF. The CDR3 coding sequence is TGCGCCAGCAGCCCGGGACTAGCGCCCGGGGATACGCAGTATTTT.

This clonotype came up a few times. This rearrangement joins TRBV6-5 to TRBJ1-2; 7 nucleotides match TRBD1. The CDR3 is 12 residues long. V shed 6 bases, J shed 8 bases, and the junction held 6 bases outside the gene matches. Germline loops: CDR1 MNHEY, CDR2 SVGAGI. The CDR3 here is CASRLQGFGYTF. The CDR3 coding sequence is TGTGCCAGCAGATTACAGGGGTTCGGCTACACCTTC.

The sample holds many counts of this clonotype. This chain joins TRBV12-3 or TRBV12-4 and TRBJ1-1, with a possible D match to TRBD1 (5 bases). V was cut by 1 base and J by 8 bases, with 11 bases left in between. The CDR3 runs to 13 residues. CDR3 sequence reads: CASSLDRPREAFF. As DNA, the CDR3 is TGTGCCAGCAGTTTAGACAGGCCCCGGGAAGCTTTCTTT.

Only a few counts were recorded for this clonotype. This chain connects TRBV7-9 to TRBJ2-3, with no clear D. V was cut by 1 base and J by 2 bases, with 10 bases left in between. CDR3 length: 15 amino acids. The germline V gene has CDR1 SEHNR and CDR2 FQNEAQ (reference sequence). CDR3 in DNA: TGTGCCAGCAGCTTAGGAGCGAAACACACAGATACGCAGTATTTT. Protein sequence: CASSLGAKHTDTQYF.

This clonotype was seen a handful of times. The chain uses TRBV7-2 and TRBJ2-5; 10 bases match TRBD2. This CDR3 has 17 residues. The ends lost 2 bases at V and 5 bases at J; junction bases unmatched: 11. Germline lookup yields CDR1 SGHTA and CDR2 FQGNSA. This CDR3 is CASSLKIASGGWETQYF. CDR3 nucleotides: TGTGCCAGCAGCTTAAAGATAGCTAGCGGGGGCTGGGAGACCCAGTACTTC.

This clonotype has a handful of counts. The junction does not match germline at one end; this may be a read error. The gene calls are TRBV7-9 and TRBJ2-1; 11 bases are a match to TRBD2. This CDR3 comprises 13 residues. The germline V gene encodes CDR1 SEHNR and CDR2 FQNEAQ (reference sequence). The CDR3 region has the DNA TGTGCCAGCAGCTTATCGACTAGCGGGAAGAACCTCTTC. Protein sequence: CASSLSTSGKNLF.

This clonotype was picked up a small number of times. This chain connects TRBV9 to TRBJ2-1; D is unclear. The V end lost 3 bases, the J end lost 6 bases, and 7 bases lay between the germline ends. The CDR3 loop spans 12 amino acids. Germline CDR1 and CDR2: SGDLS and YYNGEE. CDR3: CASSAVGNEQFF. The DNA of the CDR3 is TGTGCCAGCAGCGCCGTAGGCAATGAGCAGTTCTTC.

The rearrangement links TRBV7-2 to TRBJ2-1; 13 nucleotides align to TRBD2. Looked up from germline, CDR1 is SGHTA and CDR2 is FQGNSA. This CDR3 is built from 17 residues. Trimming removed 0 bases from V and 5 bases from J; junction bases left unmatched: 4. CDR3 residues: CASSLAGTSGIHNEQFF. Written as DNA, the CDR3 is TGTGCCAGCAGCTTAGCAGGGACTAGCGGGATCCACAATGAGCAGTTCTTC.